The 28 T cell receptor beta chains below were found in one sample sequenced in a study of siplizumab effects on memory and regulatory T cells (dated by TCRdb to about 2019). Receptor libraries were prepared by the immunoSEQ multiplex PCR assay. What TCRdb holds here is the immuneACCESS table cut down to in-frame rearrangements. Part of the clones is not present; checked against another copy, under half of the missing clones reflect an unresolved V gene, and the others are unexplained. The sample contains some 100,000 clones, under 95% of them found a single time. 6% to 7% of the sample rests with the top ten. The sequenced sample was CD8+ T cells sorted from blood. The receptors stem from a human donor in good health.

The chain couples TRBV19 to TRBJ1-5, with D perhaps matching TRBD1 (5 bases). CDR3 length: 13 amino acids. The germline CDR1 and CDR2 sequences are LNHDA and SQIVND (reference sequence). Trimming took off 6 bases at V and 7 bases at J, with 13 bases between the two ends. The CDR3 sequence: CASRDRELQPQHF. CDR3 sequence (DNA): TGTGCCAGTAGAGACAGAGAGCTACAGCCCCAGCATTTT.

This clone showed up just once. The gene calls are TRBV11-2 and TRBJ2-1; no definite D call. Germline V gene lookup returns CDR1 SGHAT and CDR2 FQNNGV. The CDR3 totals 13 residues. The germline V and J ends were trimmed by 6 bases and 2 bases, with 8 bases remaining between them. The CDR3 loop reads CASSLQTYNEQFF. The CDR3 DNA sequence: TGTGCCAGCAGTCTACAAACCTACAATGAGCAGTTCTTC.

CDR3 sequence: CASSVAECRTGSNQPQHF. The CDR3 DNA is TGTGCCAGCAGCGTAGCAGAATGTCGGACAGGGAGCAATCAGCCCCAGCATTTT. The V call is TRBV9, the J call TRBJ1-5; TRBD1 matches at 8 bases. The germline CDR1 and CDR2 sequences are SGDLS and YYNGEE. The V segment lost 0 bases and the J segment 1 base; nucleotides outside the gene matches: 9. This CDR3 region has 18 residues.

The V gene is TRBV7-2, the J gene TRBJ1-4; no firm D call. CDR1 SGHTA and CDR2 FQGNSA come from the germline V gene. The length of the CDR3 is 14 residues. The V gene lost 5 bases and the J gene lost 3 bases, with 10 bases spanning the gap. The CDR3 loop reads CASSPSPSNEKLFF. The CDR3 coding sequence is TGTGCCAGCAGCCCCTCCCCGTCTAATGAAAAACTGTTTTTT.

This chain uses TRBV7-2 with TRBJ2-1, with 7 bases matching TRBD1. This CDR3 is built from 14 residues. CDR1 is SGHTA, CDR2 FQGNSA, per germline. Unmatched junction bases numbered 5, after V lost 3 bases and J lost 6 bases. The CDR3 region has the DNA TGTGCCAGCAGCTTGGCGACAGGGATCAATGAGCAGTTCTTC. Protein sequence: CASSLATGINEQFF.

V gene TRBV7-6 combines with J gene TRBJ2-7; maybe TRBD1 (5 bases). Germline V gene lookup returns CDR1 SGHVS and CDR2 FNYEAQ. The germline V and J ends were trimmed by 0 bases and 0 bases, with 15 bases remaining between them. CDR3 length equals 17 residues. The DNA of the CDR3 is TGTGCCAGCAGCTTAGCGAGTTGGGGCAAATCCTCCTACGAGCAGTACTTC. Amino acids: CASSLASWGKSSYEQYF.

The chain is built from TRBV27 and TRBJ2-7, with 10 bases lining up with TRBD1. The CDR3 spans 15 residues. The V gene's germline CDR1 is MNHEY and CDR2 SMNVEV (reference sequence). V trimming: 6 bases; J trimming: 5 bases; junction bases outside the gene matches: 10. For the CDR3, the DNA is TGTGCCAGCAGGCCCCAAGGGGACAGGGGCCACGAGCAGTACTTC. This sequence encodes CASRPQGDRGHEQYF.

This clone was picked up a small number of times. The rearrangement joins TRBV7-9 to TRBJ1-1, with TRBD1 matching 9 bases. CDR3 length: 14 amino acids. V was pared by 4 bases and J by 4 bases, with 4 bases of the junction left unmatched. The germline gives CDR1 SEHNR, CDR2 FQNEAQ (reference sequence). The CDR3 nucleotides read TGTGCCAGCAGCTCTACAGGGGGCCTCACTGAAGCTTTCTTT. Translation gives CASSSTGGLTEAFF.

Details on this clone: Other DNA sequences of this sample code for an identical CDR3. V and J are TRBV5-6 and TRBJ1-2, with TRBD1 identical over 11 bases. Germline V CDR1 and CDR2: SGHDT, YYEEEE. Germline trimming cut 4 bases from V and 4 bases from J; bases unmatched to any gene: 3. This CDR3 comprises 14 residues. CDR3 nucleotides: TGTGCCAGCAGCCCGGGACAGGGGGGCTATGGCTACACCTTC. This translates into CASSPGQGGYGYTF.

This chain connects TRBV6-1 to TRBJ1-2; 7 nucleotides match TRBD1. J gave up 2 bases and V 6 bases, and 3 bases lay outside the gene matches. CDR3 size: 13 residues. CDR1 is MNHNS and CDR2 is SASEGT in the germline V gene. The CDR3 loop is CASSSTGNYGYTF. As DNA, the CDR3 is TGTGCCAGCAGCTCGACAGGGAACTATGGCTACACCTTC.

Here the CDR3 DNA reads TGTGCCAGCAGTTTATCTTTCTCACCCTTTACGCCCCAGCATTTT. Encoded protein: CASSLSFSPFTPQHF. The V call is TRBV27, the J call TRBJ1-5; no firm D call. The CDR3 has 15 amino acids. Germline V gene sequence: CDR1 MNHEY, CDR2 SMNVEV (reference sequence). Trimming removed 0 bases at V and 9 bases at J, with 15 bases between.

A single count supports this clone. The chain carries TRBV11-2 and TRBJ1-4; D is possibly TRBD1 (6 bases). V lost 4 bases to trimming and J lost 2 bases, with 17 bases between them. Germline V lookup: CDR1 SGHAT, CDR2 FQNNGV. The CDR3 runs 17 residues. This CDR3 reads CASSSTGRASTNEKLFF. In DNA, the CDR3 is TGTGCCAGCAGCTCCACAGGGAGGGCATCGACTAATGAAAAACTGTTTTTT.

The V call is TRBV27, the J call TRBJ1-1; no definite D call. Germline-derived CDR1 and CDR2 are MNHEY and SMNVEV (reference sequence). The CDR3 totals 16 residues. Trimming took off 0 bases at V and 3 bases at J, with 14 bases between the two ends. The CDR3 loop is CASSLSKSWADTEAFF. CDR3 coding DNA: TGTGCCAGCAGTTTATCGAAGAGTTGGGCAGACACTGAAGCTTTCTTT.

The chain is built from TRBV7-9 and TRBJ1-2, with D hard to call. This CDR3 contains 11 residues. Germline loops: CDR1 SEHNR, CDR2 FQNEAQ (reference sequence). The ends were cut back, 4 bases at V and 8 bases at J, with 8 bases in the middle. DNA for the CDR3: TGTGCCAGCAGCTCCCCCTTCGGCTACACCTTC. It is translated as CASSSPFGYTF.

This chain joins TRBV19 and TRBJ2-5; D call uncertain. The CDR3 runs 14 residues. V gave up 6 bases and J gave up 4 bases, with 15 bases separating them. Germline lookup yields CDR1 LNHDA and CDR2 SQIVND (reference sequence). The CDR3 DNA is TGTGCCAGTAGCACCCTGGGGTTGTCAGAGACCCAGTACTTC. It encodes CASSTLGLSETQYF. The full variable domain, with the rest looked up from reference TRBV19 and TRBJ2-5, is DGGITQSPKYLFRKEGQNVTLSCEQNLNHDAMYWYRQDPGQGLRLIYYSQIVNDFQKGDIAEGYSVSREKKESFPLTVTSAQKNPTAFYLCASSTLGLSETQYFGPGTRLLVL.

This clone came up once. The chain is built from TRBV5-6 and TRBJ2-7; D gene ambiguous. This CDR3 comprises 15 residues. V dropped 2 bases and J dropped 0 bases, with 12 bases sitting between them. In germline, CDR1 is SGHDT, CDR2 YYEEEE. Written as DNA, the CDR3 is TGTGCCAGCAGCTTTCGCGACTTGAGCTCCTACGAGCAGTACTTC. Amino acid sequence: CASSFRDLSSYEQYF.

The genes are TRBV6-5 and TRBJ1-1; the D is unclear. The CDR3 sequence is 16 residues long. V was pared by 0 bases and J by 1 base, with 12 bases between. CDR1 is MNHEY and CDR2 is SVGAGI in the germline V gene. The CDR3 reads CASSYSGGSENTEAFF. DNA of the CDR3: TGTGCCAGCAGTTACTCAGGCGGAAGTGAGAACACTGAAGCTTTCTTT.

V is TRBV19 and J is TRBJ1-1; maybe TRBD1 (6 bases). The CDR3 is 13 amino acids. CDR1 and CDR2 (germline): LNHDA, SQIVND (reference sequence). V lost 3 bases and J 3 bases, leaving 8 bases between the germline ends. The CDR3 loop is CASSIWGHTEAFF. The CDR3 region has the DNA TGTGCCAGTAGTATCTGGGGGCACACTGAAGCTTTCTTT.

This clone was observed once. The V call is TRBV4-1, the J call TRBJ1-1; 10 nucleotides match TRBD1. Looked up from germline, CDR1 is MGHRA and CDR2 is YSYEKL. The CDR3 has 14 residues. V lost 6 bases to trimming and J lost 1 base; unmatched junction nucleotides: 2. The CDR3 sequence: CASRDRGGNTEAFF. The CDR3 nucleotides are TGCGCCAGCAGGGACAGGGGGGGGAACACTGAAGCTTTCTTT.

The table lists this clone with a count of one. The rearrangement joins TRBV14 to TRBJ2-7, with 12 bases matching TRBD2. The CDR3 runs 15 residues. From germline, CDR1 is SGHDN and CDR2 FVKESK. V lost 3 bases, J lost 3 bases, and 3 bases stayed unmatched. The CDR3 coding sequence is TGTGCCAGCAGCCACGGGACTAGCGGGTACTACGAGCAGTACTTC. This translates into CASSHGTSGYYEQYF.

This chain connects TRBV9 to TRBJ2-1, with 10 bases aligning to TRBD1. The CDR3 length is 16 residues. With V trimmed by 4 bases and J by 10 bases, 14 bases remained unmatched. Germline CDR1 SGDLS, CDR2 YYNGEE. Written as DNA, the CDR3 is TGTGCCAGCAGCACTTCCGGGACAGGGGACTTAGAAGAGCAGTTCTTC. It yields the protein CASSTSGTGDLEEQFF.

This chain connects TRBV5-4 to TRBJ1-3; D possibly corresponds to TRBD1 (5 bases). This CDR3 has 17 amino acids. Germline loops: CDR1 SGHNT, CDR2 YYREEE (reference sequence). V dropped 4 bases and J dropped 0 bases, with 17 bases sitting between them. The CDR3 bases are TGTGCCAGCAGCAAACCAGGGACCTACGCCTCTGGAAACACCATATATTTT. Translation gives CASSKPGTYASGNTIYF. Looking up the rest from reference TRBV5-4 and TRBJ1-3 gives the full variable domain: ETGVTQSPTHLIKTRGQQVTLRCSSQSGHNTVSWYQQALGQGPQFIFQYYREEENGRGNFPPRFSGLQFPNYSSELNVNALELDDSALYLCASSKPGTYASGNTIYFGEGSWLTVV.

This clone was seen only a few times. The chain joins TRBV11-3 to TRBJ2-2, with D possibly TRBD1 on 5 matching bases. Germline CDR1 and CDR2: SGHNT and YENEEA. This CDR3 contains 13 residues. The V end lost 1 base, the J end lost 6 bases, and 6 bases lay between the germline ends. CDR3 sequence (DNA): TGTGCCAGCAGCTTAGCAGGGTCCGGGGAGCTGTTTTTT. Translation gives CASSLAGSGELFF. The variable domain in full, completed from reference TRBV11-3 and TRBJ2-2, reads EAGVVQSPRYKIIEKKQPVAFWCNPISGHNTLYWYLQNLGQGPELLIRYENEEAVDDSQLPKDRFSAERLKGVDSTLKIQPAELGDSAVYLCASSLAGSGELFFGEGSRLTVL.

The CDR3 loop is CASSLAVSGTGVEAFF. The CDR3 DNA is TGTGCCAGCAGCTTAGCGGTTTCCGGGACAGGAGTAGAAGCTTTCTTT. The J gene is TRBJ1-1, the V gene TRBV7-2, with 8 positions matching TRBD1. The CDR3 runs to 16 residues. Germline CDR1 and CDR2: SGHTA and FQGNSA. The V segment lost 0 bases and the J segment 8 bases; nucleotides outside the gene matches: 11.

The rearrangement joins TRBV9 to TRBJ2-3; 8 positions agree with TRBD2. The trim removed 3 bases at V and 0 bases at J, leaving 21 bases unmatched. Per germline, CDR1 SGDLS and CDR2 YYNGEE. There are 21 residues in the CDR3. Here the CDR3 reads CASSARPLAGNGAESTDTQYF. CDR3 coding DNA: TGTGCCAGCAGCGCCCGACCTTTAGCGGGAAACGGGGCAGAGAGCACAGATACGCAGTATTTT.

The genes are TRBV19 and TRBJ1-5; no firm D call. The CDR3 is made up of 13 amino acids. Trimming shortened V by 2 bases and J by 7 bases, and 9 bases separated the two germline ends. Germline V gives CDR1 LNHDA, CDR2 SQIVND (reference sequence). CDR3: CASSILGDQPQHF. Here the CDR3 DNA reads TGTGCCAGTAGTATATTGGGAGACCAGCCCCAGCATTTT.

The gene calls are TRBV30 and TRBJ1-2, with D uncertain. V lost 8 bases, J lost 8 bases, and 24 bases lay in between. Germline values: CDR1 GTSNPN, CDR2 SVGIG (reference sequence). This CDR3 region has 14 residues. The chain's CDR3 is CAAPGKGMGYGYTF. Written as DNA, the CDR3 is TGTGCCGCCCCGGGAAAGGGTATGGGCTACGGCTACACCTTC.

The chain carries TRBV7-2 and TRBJ2-7; D possibly corresponds to TRBD1 (6 bases). Germline V lookup: CDR1 SGHTA, CDR2 FQGNSA. Trimming stripped 6 bases from V and 5 bases from J, with 17 bases between. The length of the CDR3 is 14 residues. In DNA form, the CDR3 reads TGTGCCAGCAGTTCTACAGGGATACAGAACGAGCAGTACTTC. This translates into CASSSTGIQNEQYF.